This T cell receptor (beta chain) was sequenced in a study of blood T cell repertoires in COVID-19. Study details: T cells, B-cell-depleted T cells, or PBMCs supplied cDNA or gDNA.

Sequenced by immunoSEQ multiplex PCR; TCRdb stores in-frame clones only, minus some. This table has 450,000 or so clones, about 90% appearing once. CDR1 is MNHEY, CDR2 SMNVEV, per germline (reference sequence). The CDR3 length is 16 residues. The V gene end was trimmed by 10 bases and the J gene end by 0 bases; junction bases not matched to a gene: 12. Assignments of participants to cohorts depended upon their own reported clinical history. The chain recombines TRBV27 with TRBJ2-1; 7 bases are a match to TRBD2. Sequenced: PBMCs or T cells enriched from blood (not recorded which). This sequence originates from a man aged 18 to 30 who had recovered from COVID-19. The CDR3 DNA is TGTGCCACCAAGTCGGCTAGCGGCAACTCCTACAATGAGCAGTTCTTC. Translating it yields CATKSASGNSYNEQFF.